This paragraph covers one T cell receptor beta chain sequence. No cognate antigen has been identified for it. Base quality data are lacking; no much larger clone is found one base away. The source of the sample is a study of beta chain features in type 1 diabetes (dated by TCRdb to 2016 to 2019). About the study as a whole: Mean age, gender distribution, total cell number and subset yield were not different between patients and healthy donors. Across all samples, some 99 million sorted cells were examined, and cell number per subset correlated strongly with RNA yield. The study compared TCRB repertoires of sorted circulating CD4+ T cell subsets between recently diagnosed type 1 diabetes patients and matched healthy donors. Regulatory and stem cell-like memory subsets were obtained from only 8 patients and roughly 8 healthy donors, while naive and central memory subsets were obtained from all 28 donors.

The V end gives up 5 bases and the J end 2 bases, leaving 10 bases in the junction not matched to a gene. Via the germline V gene (reference sequence), CDR1 is LNHDA and CDR2 SQIVND. The CDR3 starts with the cysteine, ends with the phenylalanine, and has 17 residues. Just CDR3 DNA is preserved here, 51 bases in frame from base 1. The entire isolated RNA was reverse transcribed using the High Capacity cDNA Reverse Transcription Kit, and thus expressed TCRB transcripts were sequenced. Naive, central memory and regulatory T cell samples underwent deep immunoSEQ sequencing, averaging around 3.7 million total reads per sample. Sorted cells were lysed in RLT buffer, and RNA was extracted using DNase-treated RNeasy Micro or Mini kits according to cell number. To prevent cross-contamination, each cell subset was processed individually, whereas patient and healthy donor samples were processed jointly. The immunoSEQ multiplex PCR was used to amplify TCRB sequences from cDNA, generating 87-bp fragments that spanned the CDR3 region. Sequencing of the amplicons was performed on the Illumina HiSeq platform. Turning to the authors' computational methods: PCR bias was corrected computationally using synthetic template baselines, and reads within Hamming distance 2 were collapsed, with unmergeable singletons discarded. Reads were aligned to IMGT to assign V, D and J genes, CDR3 length, and insertions or deletions at six rearrangement sites. Within each subset, clonotype counts were normalized to sorted cell number, after which true diversity and Gini coefficients were computed with the tcR R package. The overlap coefficient, calculated on TCRB nucleotide sequences, was used to measure repertoire sharing. Out-of-frame TCRB sequences from naive cells were analyzed as a proxy for the pre-selection repertoire. As stored in TCRdb, this immuneACCESS dataset retains in-frame rearrangements with V and J assigned. A fraction of the clones does not appear; measured against another copy, unresolved V genes explain less than half of the discrepancy, and the remainder lacks a known reason. Clonal size and the V and J genes are those of that table, whereas D and trimming came from the DNA. This sample has 350,000 to 450,000 clones in its table, and about 14% of those were observed once. In total, the top ten clones hold approximately 0.035% of the sample.

Summary of the overall study and its limitations: Because small numbers of individuals were included in the HLA sub-analyses, any influence of HLA type on TCRB rearrangement was left unresolved. PCR may preferentially amplify shorter templates, but because patient and control samples were amplified and corrected together, any resulting skew would affect both groups equally. The naive, central memory and regulatory TCRB repertoires appeared to resemble one another more closely among patients than among healthy donors. At VDJ recombination sites, type 1 diabetes patients had fewer insertions and more deleted nucleotides, which implies abnormalities in thymic rearrangement. A moderate but significant shortening of TCRB CDR3 length was observed in type 1 diabetes patients in all four CD4+ subsets. Sequencing cDNA rather than genomic DNA could over-represent highly expressing activated cells, although activation and CD3 levels did not differ between groups.

Each donor gave one peripheral blood draw, approximately 120 mL on average, collected into heparinised tubes. A BD FACSAria II and a panel including CD45RO, CCR7, CD25, CD127, CD95 and CD27 were used to sort naive, central memory, regulatory and stem cell-like memory CD4+ T cells. A purity above 98% was achieved for all sorted populations. PBMCs were isolated right away by Lymphoprep density gradient centrifugation and were stained directly, without culture. Samples were stained and sorted in pairs, with one healthy donor and one patient per experiment, so that batch effects were minimized. The sequence came from a man aged 25 to 45 in good health. Sequenced input: naive CD4+ T cells from blood. The cell subset or site label on this specimen signifies: true naive CD4+ T cells. Here the chain combines TRBV19 and TRBJ2-1, with 9 bases matching TRBD2. The DNA is as follows: TGTGCCAGTAGTCCCTTTAGTAGCGGGAGCACCTACAATGAGCAGTTCTTC. Its translation is CASSPFSSGSTYNEQFF.